The TCR beta chain described here comes from a study of T-cell reconstitution after alpha-beta-depleted transplantation in children. Study observations and caveats: At around two months after transplant, the alpha-beta T cells were reportedly derived from several hundred expanded clones that came from non-depleted graft cells. Surviving recipient T cells and thymic progenitors accounted for the high day-60 TCRbeta diversity observed in some patients. Newly produced T cells mostly provided counts and TCRbeta diversity after one year, as hyperexpanded clones declined.

TCRbeta library preparation incorporated unique molecular identifiers. MiXCR, run by TCRdb on the PCR reads, gives a single entry per CDR3 protein. The data hold roughly 300,000 distinct CDR3 sequences, with 9.5% to 13% observed a single time. The CDR3 runs to 14 residues. The V and J ends lost 7 bases and 0 bases respectively, with 9 bases between them. The germline gives CDR1 SGHVS, CDR2 FNYEAQ. The sample holds many counts of this clonotype. Its antigen is not known. The starting material was peripheral blood, obtained 180 days after TCRalphabeta/CD19-depleted stem cell transplant. This sequence was found in a male patient between 2 and 10 years old who had a stem cell transplant for chronic granulomatous disease, so the T cells may come from the graft donor. J is TRBJ2-2 and V is TRBV7-6; D perhaps matches TRBD2 (6 bases). The chain's CDR3 is CASMGLTNTGELFF. DNA for the CDR3: TGTGCCAGCATGGGACTTACGAACACCGGGGAGCTGTTTTTT.